This T cell receptor beta chain came from a study of a mutant IDH1 vaccine in newly diagnosed glioma. The time point denotes: week 11, during vaccination. The content of each vaccine dose was 300 ug of mutant IDH1 20-mer peptide, and topical imiquimod accompanied it. Points on this clone: Its antigen remains unidentified. The junction shows a germline mismatch at one end, possibly a read error.

Per germline, CDR1 SSHAT and CDR2 FNYEAQ (reference sequence). The CDR3 spans 15 residues. Overall study findings and caveats: The occurrence of vaccine-induced immune responses was seen in 80% to 95% of patients.

Assay used: immunoSEQ multiplex PCR; TCRdb lists only in-frame clones, some missing. The profile covers around 130,000 clones, with about four fifths appearing a single time and less than 7% taken by the ten largest. Here the sequenced sample was PBMCs, taken from a glioma patient whose treatment included an IDH1 peptide vaccine. V gene TRBV7-7 combines with J gene TRBJ2-2; 7 positions agree with TRBD1. The TCR comes from a man in his forties or fifties with glioma. CDR3: CASSREGAPTGELFF. DNA for the CDR3: TGTGCTAGCAGCCGTGAGGGGGCCCCAACCGGGGAGCTGTTTTTT.